This TCR beta chain was recorded in a study of control samples from healthy donors and cancer patients (dated by TCRdb to the early 2020s). Libraries were made using the immunoSEQ multiplex PCR assay. Imported from immuneACCESS, the table was reduced by TCRdb to in-frame sequences with V and J called. These copies leave out some clones; in studies compared against another copy, an unresolved V gene accounts for under half, and the cause of the remainder is not known. The sample profile shows about 79,000 clones; approximately 93% of them were found once. The ten largest clones take up about 1.3% of the sample. A word on this clone: This receptor's antigen is unknown. There are no base qualities to consult, and no much larger clone falls within one base.

V and J lose 4 bases and 0 bases, and a span of 10 bases separates them. The CDR1 and CDR2 encoded by the germline V gene are SGHRS and YFSETQ. The CDR3 spans 14 residues, from the cysteine through the phenylalanine. Only CDR3 DNA remains: 42 bases, in frame from the first base. The source of this sequence is a middle-aged woman with lung cancer. Sample: PBMCs. The sequence joins TRBV5-1 to TRBJ1-2; the D gene is unclear. Here the CDR3 is given as CASSVDTSNYGYTF. The nucleotide sequence reads as follows: TGCGCCAGCAGCGTAGACACGTCTAACTATGGCTACACCTTC.